The 27 T cell receptor beta chains listed next were all sequenced from one sample in a study of T cell repertoires in cytomegalovirus infection. Using its own MiXCR run on the reads, TCRdb lists one record per CDR3 protein. Among 200,000 to 300,000 distinct CDR3 sequences listed, 9% to 15% were seen once. Sequenced sample: PBMCs. These receptor sequences come from a human donor in good health (CMV status not recorded). Some clones in this sample may be carry-over from other donors' samples.

In its sample, this clonotype was seen a few times. The CDR3 nucleotides read TGCAGTGCTCCAAAGGGGGCTAGCGGGTACGAGCAGTACTTC. This gives the protein CSAPKGASGYEQYF. The chain couples TRBV20-1 to TRBJ2-7, with a tentative D call TRBD2 (8 bases). Germline V gene data show CDR1 as DFQATT and CDR2 as SNEGSKA (reference sequence). V was pared by 5 bases and J by 4 bases, with 18 bases between. The CDR3 is 14 amino acids.

This clonotype was seen only a few times. DNA of the CDR3: TGTGCCAGTGCCCCAGGGCTGGAGGAAAAACTGTTTTTT. Translating it yields CASAPGLEEKLFF. This chain joins TRBV19 and TRBJ1-4, with D possibly TRBD1 on 5 matching bases. Between the trimmed V and J ends, which lost 8 bases and 8 bases, there was a span of 15 bases. The CDR3 consists of 13 residues. Germline V gene sequence: CDR1 LNHDA, CDR2 SQIVND (reference sequence).

This clonotype was seen at least ten times. V gene TRBV7-2 combines with J gene TRBJ1-5; D unresolved. Germline V gene lookup returns CDR1 SGHTA and CDR2 FQGNSA. Trimming took 1 base from V and 1 from J, leaving 8 bases between them. The CDR3 length is 15 residues. The CDR3 sequence is CASSLDRPSNQPQHF. The CDR3, as DNA: TGTGCCAGCAGCTTAGACAGACCCAGCAATCAGCCCCAGCATTTT. Combining the CDR3 with reference TRBV7-2 and TRBJ1-5 gives the whole variable domain GAGVSQSPSNKVTEKGKDVELRCDPISGHTALYWYRQSLGQGLEFLIYFQGNSAPDKSGLPSDRFSAERTGGSVSTLTIQRTQQEDSAVYLCASSLDRPSNQPQHFGDGTRLSIL.

This clonotype was seen repeatedly, ten times or more. The CDR3 loop is CASSLTQYEQYF. The CDR3 DNA sequence: TGTGCCAGCAGTCTAACCCAGTACGAGCAGTACTTC. This chain uses TRBV28 with TRBJ2-7, with no clear D. Germline lookup yields CDR1 MDHEN and CDR2 SYDVKM. This CDR3 has 12 amino acids. Deletions cut 5 bases from V and 4 bases from J, with 9 bases between.

Many counts were recorded for this clonotype. In DNA form, the CDR3 reads TGTGCCAGCAGTCCTACATATTACGAGCAGTACTTC. Protein product: CASSPTYYEQYF. The chain recombines TRBV7-9 with TRBJ2-7; D call uncertain. Between the trimmed V and J ends, which lost 6 bases and 4 bases, there was a span of 10 bases. This CDR3 spans 12 amino acids. Looked up from germline, CDR1 is SEHNR and CDR2 is FQNEAQ (reference sequence).

This clonotype was observed at least ten times. The genes are TRBV4-3 and TRBJ2-3; 7 bases agree with TRBD1. Germline CDR1 LGHNA, CDR2 YSLEER. The CDR3 is 18 residues long. With 1 base clipped from V and 3 bases from J, the junction kept 13 bases outside the gene matches. The CDR3 nucleotides read TGCGCCAGCAGCCAAGGGCAACCGATGACAGGGTCGACAGATACGCAGTATTTT. This codes for CASSQGQPMTGSTDTQYF.

This clonotype was counted ten times or more. The chain carries TRBV19 and TRBJ2-5; D is ambiguous. The CDR3 has 15 amino acids. V shed 3 bases and J shed 1 base, with 12 bases lying between them. Germline V gives CDR1 LNHDA, CDR2 SQIVND (reference sequence). CDR3 nucleotide sequence: TGTGCCAGTAGTATTGCCCAGGAAGGCCAAGAGACCCAGTACTTC. This encodes CASSIAQEGQETQYF.

In this sample, this clonotype turned up a few times. The chain has TRBV20-1 and TRBJ2-5; 8 nucleotides align to TRBD2. CDR1 and CDR2 (germline): DFQATT, SNEGSKA (reference sequence). V shed 0 bases and J 4 bases; nucleotides not matched to a gene: 10. This CDR3 comprises 16 residues. Here the CDR3 reads CSARDQKAGGPETQYF. The CDR3 DNA follows: TGCAGTGCTAGAGATCAAAAGGCGGGGGGCCCAGAGACCCAGTACTTC.

This clonotype was counted at least ten times. CDR3: CASSLRTSGGVDTQYF. The CDR3, as DNA: TGTGCCAGCAGCTTAAGGACTAGCGGGGGCGTCGATACGCAGTATTTT. The chain is built from TRBV7-2 and TRBJ2-3; 13 nucleotides match TRBD2. Germline CDR1 and CDR2: SGHTA and FQGNSA. This CDR3 spans 16 amino acids. With 2 bases clipped from V and 6 bases from J, the junction kept 5 bases outside the gene matches.

In this sample, this clonotype turned up a few times. CDR3 sequence (DNA): TGTGCCAGCAGCGTACTAGGCGGGGGCCCTGGGGCCAACGTCCTGACTTTC. Residues: CASSVLGGGPGANVLTF. The chain recombines TRBV9 with TRBJ2-6, with D possibly matching TRBD2 (7 bases). The V gene lost 1 base and the J gene lost 2 bases, with 13 bases spanning the gap. The CDR3 spans 17 residues. Germline CDR1 reads SGDLS; CDR2 reads YYNGEE.

This clonotype was observed at least ten times. The rearrangement links TRBV7-2 to TRBJ1-1; no clear D gene. CDR1 is SGHTA, CDR2 FQGNSA, per germline. V gave up 5 bases and J gave up 8 bases, with 12 bases separating them. The length of the CDR3 is 12 residues. CDR3: CASSPHGREAFF. Here the CDR3 DNA reads TGTGCCAGCAGCCCCCACGGACGAGAAGCTTTCTTT.

The table lists this clonotype with many counts. The gene calls are TRBV19 and TRBJ2-7; D remains ambiguous. The CDR3 is made up of 17 amino acids. Trimming left V 4 bases short and J 5 bases short, with 24 bases between. Germline V gives CDR1 LNHDA, CDR2 SQIVND (reference sequence). In DNA form, the CDR3 reads TGTGCCAGTAGTAAATGGCATATTACTCCTGATAGGAACGAGCAGTACTTC. It codes for CASSKWHITPDRNEQYF.

This clonotype has more than one count but fewer than ten. The rearrangement joins TRBV5-1 to TRBJ1-6, with 8 bases lining up with TRBD1. Looked up from germline, CDR1 is SGHRS and CDR2 is YFSETQ. The CDR3 consists of 15 residues. The trim removed 5 bases at V and 5 bases at J, leaving 6 bases unmatched. In DNA, the CDR3 is TGCGCCAGCAGGCTTGGGACAGGAGATAATTCACCCCTCCACTTT. Protein sequence: CASRLGTGDNSPLHF. The variable domain in full, completed from reference TRBV5-1 and TRBJ1-6, reads KAGVTQTPRYLIKTRGQQVTLSCSPISGHRSVSWYQQTPGQGLQFLFEYFSETQRNKGNFPGRFSGRQFSNSRSEMNVSTLELGDSALYLCASRLGTGDNSPLHFGNGTRLTVT.

This clonotype was detected only a few times. The gene calls are TRBV20-1 and TRBJ1-5; D unclear. Trimming stripped 0 bases from V and 11 bases from J, with 17 bases between. This CDR3 is built from 14 residues. The germline CDR1 and CDR2 sequences are DFQATT and SNEGSKA (reference sequence). CDR3 in DNA: TGCAGTGCTAGAGATCGAGGCACCCTTAGGACCCAGCATTTT. This encodes CSARDRGTLRTQHF.

This clonotype was counted at least ten times. The rearrangement links TRBV6-2 or TRBV6-3 to TRBJ1-1; D is undetermined. The CDR3 consists of 13 residues. The V gene lost 0 bases and the J gene lost 4 bases, with 6 bases spanning the gap. Germline CDR1 is MNHEY and CDR2 is SVGEGT. CDR3 DNA sequence: TGTGCCAGCAGTTACTCGACGGTCACTGAAGCTTTCTTT. The encoded protein is CASSYSTVTEAFF.

This clonotype was recorded at least ten times. The CDR3 reads CASSSGAGGTDTQYF. In nucleotides, the CDR3 is TGTGCCAGCAGCTCCGGCGCGGGTGGCACAGATACGCAGTATTTT. The J gene is TRBJ2-3, the V gene TRBV7-3, with D perhaps TRBD2 (5 bases). The V end was cut by 4 bases, the J end by 1 base, with 12 bases between. Germline assignment: CDR1 SGHTA and CDR2 FQGTGA. The CDR3 is 15 residues long.

This clonotype occurred many times. The rearrangement uses TRBV7-2 and TRBJ2-7; D is perhaps TRBD1 or TRBD2 (5 bases each). With 0 bases removed from V and 2 bases from J, the gap between germline ends came to 11 bases. The CDR3 has 15 amino acids. Germline V lookup: CDR1 SGHTA, CDR2 FQGNSA. This chain's CDR3 is CASSLAPGRTYEQYF. CDR3 coding DNA: TGTGCCAGCAGCTTAGCCCCGGGACGGACCTACGAGCAGTACTTC. The variable domain in full, completed from reference TRBV7-2 and TRBJ2-7, reads GAGVSQSPSNKVTEKGKDVELRCDPISGHTALYWYRQSLGQGLEFLIYFQGNSAPDKSGLPSDRFSAERTGGSVSTLTIQRTQQEDSAVYLCASSLAPGRTYEQYFGPGTRLTVT.

This clonotype was detected only a few times. This chain links TRBV28 with TRBJ1-1; D gene uncertain. CDR1 MDHEN and CDR2 SYDVKM come from the germline V gene. Trimming stripped 6 bases from V and 7 bases from J, with 9 bases between. The CDR3 has 11 amino acids. CDR3 residues: CASSLEDEAFF. CDR3 in DNA: TGTGCCAGCAGCCTCGAGGATGAAGCTTTCTTT.

This clonotype was observed a handful of times. This rearrangement joins TRBV7-6 to TRBJ2-1; D may be TRBD1 (6 bases). The CDR3 contains 17 residues. Germline V lookup: CDR1 SGHVS, CDR2 FNYEAQ. The V gene lost 0 bases and the J gene lost 5 bases, with 17 bases spanning the gap. CDR3 nucleotide sequence: TGTGCCAGCAGCTTAGCGCTTAGGACAGAGTTCAACAATGAGCAGTTCTTC. Translating gives CASSLALRTEFNNEQFF.

This clonotype was seen many times. This sequence joins TRBV4-3 and TRBJ2-3; D is possibly TRBD1 (6 bases). Trimming stripped 0 bases from V and 8 bases from J, with 6 bases between. Germline CDR1 and CDR2: LGHNA and YSLEER. This CDR3 is built from 12 residues. The CDR3: CASSQDRGTQYF. CDR3 DNA: TGCGCCAGCAGCCAAGACAGGGGTACGCAGTATTTT.

This chain links TRBV28 with TRBJ1-2; 8 bases map to TRBD1. Germline V gives CDR1 MDHEN, CDR2 SYDVKM. Trimming removed 5 bases from V and 5 bases from J; junction bases left unmatched: 4. The CDR3 loop spans 13 amino acids. The CDR3 reads CASSRGQGYGYTF. The CDR3 DNA follows: TGTGCCAGCAGTCGCGGACAGGGATATGGCTACACCTTC.

The CDR3 DNA is TGTGCCAGCAGCCCACTGAGGGATTTCGCCACTGAAGCTTTCTTT. Its translation is CASSPLRDFATEAFF. The rearrangement links TRBV7-9 to TRBJ1-1, with unresolved D. Germline loops: CDR1 SEHNR, CDR2 FQNEAQ (reference sequence). Trimming took 5 bases from V and 4 from J, leaving 17 bases between them. CDR3 size: 15 residues.

The J gene is TRBJ2-3, the V gene TRBV29-1; D gene unclear. V lost 7 bases to trimming and J lost 4 bases, with 12 bases between them. The CDR3 consists of 12 residues. In germline, CDR1 is SQVTM, CDR2 ANQGSEA. The CDR3 here is CSAGVVSDTQYF. CDR3 DNA: TGCAGCGCCGGAGTAGTCTCAGATACGCAGTATTTT.

This clonotype was counted ten times or more. The CDR3 region is CASSPRAYSNQPQHF. CDR3 coding DNA: TGTGCCAGCAGCCCACGGGCTTATAGCAATCAGCCCCAGCATTTT. The chain carries TRBV7-2 and TRBJ1-5; no reliable D call. Trimming took off 5 bases at V and 0 bases at J, with 11 bases between the two ends. The length of the CDR3 is 15 residues. CDR1 is SGHTA, CDR2 FQGNSA, per germline.

The sample holds many counts of this clonotype. J is TRBJ2-2 and V is TRBV7-6; 9 nucleotides line up with TRBD1. The CDR3 contains 16 residues. J was trimmed by 7 bases and V by 1 base; bases with no gene match: 7. Germline V gene sequence: CDR1 SGHVS, CDR2 FNYEAQ. The CDR3 spells CASSLGQGEFVGELFF. CDR3 nucleotide sequence: TGTGCCAGCAGCTTAGGACAGGGGGAATTTGTCGGGGAGCTGTTTTTT.

This clonotype was seen a few times. This chain links TRBV5-4 with TRBJ2-1; 8 nucleotides align to TRBD2. Germline CDR1 SGHNT, CDR2 YYREEE (reference sequence). This CDR3 is built from 13 residues. The V and J ends lost 0 bases and 16 bases, in that order; junction bases with no gene match: 9. The CDR3 here is CASSLANLAGRFF. The CDR3 bases are TGTGCCAGCAGCTTGGCCAACCTAGCGGGCCGATTCTTC.

This clonotype showed up many times. J is TRBJ1-3 and V is TRBV7-2; D call uncertain. The CDR3 consists of 15 residues. CDR1 SGHTA and CDR2 FQGNSA come from the germline V gene. The V end was cut by 5 bases, the J end by 0 bases, with 11 bases between. The CDR3 sequence is CASSPQISSGNTIYF. CDR3 nucleotide sequence: TGTGCCAGCAGCCCGCAGATAAGCTCTGGAAACACCATATATTTT.